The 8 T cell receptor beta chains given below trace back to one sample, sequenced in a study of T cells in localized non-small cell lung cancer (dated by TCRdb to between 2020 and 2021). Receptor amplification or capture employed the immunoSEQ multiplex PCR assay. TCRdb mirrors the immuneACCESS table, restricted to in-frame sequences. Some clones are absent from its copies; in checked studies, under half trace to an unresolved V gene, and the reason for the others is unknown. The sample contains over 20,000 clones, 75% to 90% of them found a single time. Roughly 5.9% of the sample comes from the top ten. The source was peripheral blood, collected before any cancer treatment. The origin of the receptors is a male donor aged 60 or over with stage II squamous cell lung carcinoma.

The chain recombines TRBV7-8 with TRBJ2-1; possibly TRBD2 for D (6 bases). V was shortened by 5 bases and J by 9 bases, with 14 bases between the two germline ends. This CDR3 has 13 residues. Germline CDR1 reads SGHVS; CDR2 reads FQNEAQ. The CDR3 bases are TGTGCCAGCAGCCCCGTAGGAGGGATTGAGCAGTTCTTC. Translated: CASSPVGGIEQFF.

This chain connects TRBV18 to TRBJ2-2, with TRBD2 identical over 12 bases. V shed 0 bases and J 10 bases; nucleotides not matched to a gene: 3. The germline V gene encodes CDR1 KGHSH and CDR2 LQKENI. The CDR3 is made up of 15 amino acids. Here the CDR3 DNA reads TGTGCCAGCTCACCACCAGGACTAGCGGGACTGGAGCTGTTTTTT. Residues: CASSPPGLAGLELFF.

The CDR3 here is CASSESKRGTYNEQFF. The DNA for the CDR3 is TGTGCCAGCAGTGAATCCAAGCGGGGGACATACAATGAGCAGTTCTTC. The chain recombines TRBV25-1 with TRBJ2-1; 8 bases line up with TRBD2. CDR3 length: 16 residues. After removal of 1 base from V and 4 bases from J, the junction contained 6 bases not matched to a gene. The germline V gene has CDR1 MGHDK and CDR2 SYGVNS.

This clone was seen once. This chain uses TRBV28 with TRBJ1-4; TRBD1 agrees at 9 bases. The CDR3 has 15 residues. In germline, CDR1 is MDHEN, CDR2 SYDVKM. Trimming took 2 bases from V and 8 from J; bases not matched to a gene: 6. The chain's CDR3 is CASSLPGTGKEKLFF. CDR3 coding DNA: TGTGCCAGCAGTTTACCCGGGACAGGGAAAGAAAAACTGTTTTTT.

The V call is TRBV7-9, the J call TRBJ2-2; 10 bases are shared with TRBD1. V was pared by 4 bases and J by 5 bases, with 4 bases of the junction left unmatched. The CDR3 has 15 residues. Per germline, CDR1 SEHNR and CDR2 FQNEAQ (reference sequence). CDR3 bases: TGTGCCAGCAGCTGGGGGACAGGGGCTACCGGGGAGCTGTTTTTT. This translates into CASSWGTGATGELFF.

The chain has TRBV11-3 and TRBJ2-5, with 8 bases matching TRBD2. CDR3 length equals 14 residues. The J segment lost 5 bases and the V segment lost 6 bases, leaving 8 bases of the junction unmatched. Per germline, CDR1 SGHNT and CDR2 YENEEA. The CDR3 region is CASRGSGGFETQYF. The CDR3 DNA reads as TGTGCCAGCAGGGGATCGGGGGGGTTCGAGACCCAGTACTTC.

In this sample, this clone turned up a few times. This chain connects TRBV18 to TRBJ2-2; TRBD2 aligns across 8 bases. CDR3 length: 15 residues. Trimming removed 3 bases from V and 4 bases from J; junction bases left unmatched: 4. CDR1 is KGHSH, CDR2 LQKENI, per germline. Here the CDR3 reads CASSPGLGITGELFF. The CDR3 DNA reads TGTGCCAGCTCACCGGGACTAGGGATCACCGGGGAGCTGTTTTTT.

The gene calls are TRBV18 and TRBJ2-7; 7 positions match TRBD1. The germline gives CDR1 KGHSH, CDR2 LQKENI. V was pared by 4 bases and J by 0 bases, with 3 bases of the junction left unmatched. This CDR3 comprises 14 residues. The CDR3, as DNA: TGTGCCAGCTCACTTGACAGGGTCTCCTACGAGCAGTACTTC. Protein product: CASSLDRVSYEQYF.